This TCR beta chain was observed in a study of read filtering for tumor transcriptome and immune sequencing. The library was built from 400 ng RNA with molecular barcoded adaptors for alpha/delta and beta/gamma chains. TCRdb itself ran the reads through MiXCR, one entry per CDR3 protein. Among roughly 82,000 distinct CDR3 sequences listed, approximately 13% were seen once. This clonotype showed up many times. Its matching antigen is unknown. Study findings and constraints: Correlation between methods rose after single-read clonotypes were removed.

The source is a donor over 35 with multiple myeloma. Sequenced input: a population of CD138-negative cells sorted from bone marrow.

This CDR3 reads CASSQDGTSGRGEPDTQYF. The CDR3 DNA reads TGTGCCAGCAGCCAAGACGGGACTAGCGGGAGGGGCGAGCCAGATACGCAGTATTTT. This sequence joins TRBV3-1 and TRBJ2-3, with TRBD2 matching over 16 bases. The germline gives CDR1 LGHDT, CDR2 YNNKEL (reference sequence). The CDR3 loop spans 19 amino acids. V lost 0 bases to trimming and J lost 4 bases; unmatched junction nucleotides: 7.